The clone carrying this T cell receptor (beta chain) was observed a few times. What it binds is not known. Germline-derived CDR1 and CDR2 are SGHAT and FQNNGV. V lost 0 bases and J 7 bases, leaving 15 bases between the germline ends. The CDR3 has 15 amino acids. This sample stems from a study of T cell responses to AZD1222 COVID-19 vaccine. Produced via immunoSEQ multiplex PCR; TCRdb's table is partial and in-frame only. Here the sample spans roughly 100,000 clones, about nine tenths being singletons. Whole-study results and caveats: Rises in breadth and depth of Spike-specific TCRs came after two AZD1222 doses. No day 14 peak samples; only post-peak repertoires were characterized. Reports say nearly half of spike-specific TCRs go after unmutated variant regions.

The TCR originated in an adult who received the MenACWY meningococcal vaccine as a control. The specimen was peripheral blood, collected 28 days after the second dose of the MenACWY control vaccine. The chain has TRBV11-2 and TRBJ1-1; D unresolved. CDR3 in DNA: TGTGCCAGCAGCTTAGAGTGGGCAGGACCGTATGAAGCTTTCTTT. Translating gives CASSLEWAGPYEAFF.